Detailed here is one TCR beta chain. Its antigen target is currently unknown. No base quality information exists; no much larger clone differs at one position. The library was built by means of the immunoSEQ multiplex PCR assay. Held by TCRdb, this immuneACCESS table contains in-frame sequences only and omits some clones. Under half of the omission traces to an unresolved V gene where checked; the cause of the rest is unknown. The sample includes 170,000 or so clones, with around 92% observed a single time. The top ten clonotypes cover 2% to 2.5% of the sample. These data belong to a study of control samples from healthy donors and cancer patients (dated by TCRdb to 2019 to 2021). The CDR3 starts with the cysteine, ends with the phenylalanine, and has 15 residues. Only the CDR3 DNA stays, 45 bases, in frame from base 1.

This sequence uses TRBV21-1 and TRBJ1-1; TRBD1 is the table's D call, not checked against the DNA. TRBV21-1 is an annotated pseudogene. This sequence was found in a woman aged 40-49 years in good health. Material: blood. The nucleotide sequence is given as TGTGCCAGCAGCAAATTTAAGGGGGCGCGGACTGAAGCTTTCTTT. Its coded protein is CASSKFKGARTEAFF.